This entry lists 13 T cell receptor beta chains sequenced from one sample in a study of cytomegalovirus exposure and HLA in healthy donors. The PCR ran on 60 Vbeta and 13 Jbeta primers. The protocol was immunoSEQ multiplex PCR, while the TCRdb copy is restricted to in-frame clones and leaves out a portion. The table includes roughly 92,000 clones, approximately 80% detected once. The sample was PBMCs. All receptors come from a woman aged 45-60 years in good health and CMV-seropositive.

This chain joins TRBV5-6 and TRBJ2-5; a weak D match, TRBD1 (5 bases). The CDR3 is made up of 17 amino acids. V was shortened by 2 bases and J by 2 bases, with 19 bases between the two germline ends. Germline V lookup: CDR1 SGHDT, CDR2 YYEEEE. The CDR3, as DNA: TGTGCCAGCAGCTTTTTGTCCTCGCAGGGTCAACAAGAGACCCAGTACTTC. This encodes CASSFLSSQGQQETQYF.

The chain carries TRBV18 and TRBJ1-1, with 8 bases fitting TRBD1. V gave up 3 bases and J gave up 5 bases; unmatched junction bases: 8. Germline CDR1 and CDR2: KGHSH and LQKENI. The CDR3 runs to 15 residues. CDR3 protein: CASSPFRGLETEAFF. In DNA, the CDR3 is TGTGCCAGCTCACCTTTCAGGGGGCTTGAGACTGAAGCTTTCTTT.

This chain connects TRBV11-3 to TRBJ2-1; TRBD2 agrees at 8 bases. This CDR3 contains 15 residues. The trim removed 3 bases at V and 10 bases at J, leaving 11 bases unmatched. From germline, CDR1 is SGHNT and CDR2 YENEEA. The CDR3 bases are TGTGCCAGCAGCTTGACGGGGGGGGTTTCGAGGGAGCAGTTCTTC. Residues: CASSLTGGVSREQFF.

The rearrangement links TRBV5-5 to TRBJ1-3, with no clear D. Trimming removed 0 bases at V and 0 bases at J, with 4 bases between. The length of the CDR3 is 14 residues. Germline V gene lookup returns CDR1 SGHKS and CDR2 YYEKEE (reference sequence). Written as DNA, the CDR3 is TGTGCCAGCAGCTTGGCGGTCTCTGGAAACACCATATATTTT. Protein: CASSLAVSGNTIYF.

The V and J genes are TRBV4-1 and TRBJ1-6; weak D call: TRBD1 (6 bases). Germline V gene data show CDR1 as MGHRA and CDR2 as YSYEKL. Trimming left V 4 bases short and J 9 bases short, with 19 bases between. CDR3 length equals 16 residues. For the CDR3, the DNA is TGCGCCAGCAGCCCTCTCGGGGCAGGGGAGGGTTCACCCCTCCACTTT. Protein product: CASSPLGAGEGSPLHF.

This clone has only one observation. The V and J genes are TRBV19 and TRBJ1-1; 7 nucleotides match TRBD1. Germline values: CDR1 LNHDA, CDR2 SQIVND (reference sequence). V shed 8 bases and J 1 base; nucleotides not matched to a gene: 4. This CDR3 comprises 13 residues. The CDR3 DNA is TGTGCCAGTGGGGGACAGTCGAACACTGAAGCTTTCTTT. It encodes CASGGQSNTEAFF.

V gene TRBV2 combines with J gene TRBJ1-2; 9 positions match TRBD1. Germline V lookup: CDR1 SNHLY, CDR2 FYNNEI. Trimming cost V 4 bases and J 13 bases; bases outside gene matches: 10. CDR3 size: 13 residues. The CDR3 coding sequence is TGTGCCAGCAGTGTCCGGGACAGGGCTCCCACCACCTTC. Protein sequence: CASSVRDRAPTTF. Variable domain in full (rest from reference TRBV2 and TRBJ1-2): EPEVTQTPSHQVTQMGQEVILRCVPISNHLYFYWYRQILGQKVEFLVSFYNNEISEKSEIFDDQFSVERPDGSNFTLKIRSTKLEDSAMYFCASSVRDRAPTTFGSGTRLTVV.

V and J are TRBV7-9 and TRBJ2-1, with 15 nucleotides matching TRBD2. Germline CDR1 is SEHNR and CDR2 is FQNEAQ (reference sequence). The CDR3 contains 18 residues. V lost 3 bases, J lost 3 bases, and 6 bases stayed unmatched. The chain's CDR3 is CASSFWTSGRVRYNEQFF. The CDR3 DNA is TGTGCCAGCAGCTTTTGGACTAGCGGGAGGGTCCGCTACAATGAGCAGTTCTTC.

This chain uses TRBV7-6 with TRBJ1-2; TRBD1 aligns across 9 bases. The germline V gene encodes CDR1 SGHVS and CDR2 FNYEAQ. The trim removed 5 bases at V and 8 bases at J, leaving 3 bases unmatched. There are 12 residues in the CDR3. The CDR3 protein is CASSGTGIGYTF. CDR3 bases: TGTGCCAGCAGCGGGACAGGGATAGGCTACACCTTC.

The chain joins TRBV6-1 to TRBJ1-6, with 8 positions matching TRBD1. V lost 4 bases, J lost 6 bases, and 5 bases stayed unmatched. CDR1 and CDR2 from the germline V gene are MNHNS and SASEGT. This CDR3 is 15 amino acids long. CDR3 protein: CASSGGTGANSPLHF. The CDR3 DNA reads as TGTGCCAGCAGTGGTGGGACAGGAGCTAATTCACCCCTCCACTTT.

The chain recombines TRBV5-4 with TRBJ1-1; D possibly corresponds to TRBD1 (6 bases). Germline CDR1 SGHNT, CDR2 YYREEE (reference sequence). The CDR3 loop spans 14 amino acids. The germline V and J ends were trimmed by 3 bases and 3 bases, with 12 bases remaining between them. This CDR3 reads CASSYDRTYTEAFF. For the CDR3, the DNA is TGTGCCAGCAGCTATGACAGGACCTACACTGAAGCTTTCTTT.

The genes are TRBV7-6 and TRBJ2-2; 8 bases align to TRBD2. The CDR3 runs 14 residues. V gave up 6 bases and J gave up 6 bases; unmatched junction bases: 6. Germline V gene data show CDR1 as SGHVS and CDR2 as FNYEAQ. The CDR3 DNA sequence: TGTGCCAGCAGTAGCGGGGTTGGGTCCGGGGAGCTGTTTTTT. The encoded protein is CASSSGVGSGELFF. Supplemented by reference TRBV7-6 and TRBJ2-2, the full variable domain reads GAGVSQSPRYKVTKRGQDVALRCDPISGHVSLYWYRQALGQGPEFLTYFNYEAQQDKSGLPNDRFSAERPEGSISTLTIQRTEQRDSAMYRCASSSGVGSGELFFGEGSRLTVL.

The chain links TRBV5-1 to TRBJ2-7, with 12 bases identical to TRBD2. J lost 5 bases, V lost 4 bases, and 4 bases had no gene match. The CDR3 loop spans 14 amino acids. CDR1 and CDR2 (germline): SGHRS, YFSETQ. CDR3 in DNA: TGCGCCAGCAGCCCGGGACTAGCGGGCCACGAGCAGTACTTC. This translates into CASSPGLAGHEQYF. Full variable domain (rest looked up from reference TRBV5-1 and TRBJ2-7): KAGVTQTPRYLIKTRGQQVTLSCSPISGHRSVSWYQQTPGQGLQFLFEYFSETQRNKGNFPGRFSGRQFSNSRSEMNVSTLELGDSALYLCASSPGLAGHEQYFGPGTRLTVT.